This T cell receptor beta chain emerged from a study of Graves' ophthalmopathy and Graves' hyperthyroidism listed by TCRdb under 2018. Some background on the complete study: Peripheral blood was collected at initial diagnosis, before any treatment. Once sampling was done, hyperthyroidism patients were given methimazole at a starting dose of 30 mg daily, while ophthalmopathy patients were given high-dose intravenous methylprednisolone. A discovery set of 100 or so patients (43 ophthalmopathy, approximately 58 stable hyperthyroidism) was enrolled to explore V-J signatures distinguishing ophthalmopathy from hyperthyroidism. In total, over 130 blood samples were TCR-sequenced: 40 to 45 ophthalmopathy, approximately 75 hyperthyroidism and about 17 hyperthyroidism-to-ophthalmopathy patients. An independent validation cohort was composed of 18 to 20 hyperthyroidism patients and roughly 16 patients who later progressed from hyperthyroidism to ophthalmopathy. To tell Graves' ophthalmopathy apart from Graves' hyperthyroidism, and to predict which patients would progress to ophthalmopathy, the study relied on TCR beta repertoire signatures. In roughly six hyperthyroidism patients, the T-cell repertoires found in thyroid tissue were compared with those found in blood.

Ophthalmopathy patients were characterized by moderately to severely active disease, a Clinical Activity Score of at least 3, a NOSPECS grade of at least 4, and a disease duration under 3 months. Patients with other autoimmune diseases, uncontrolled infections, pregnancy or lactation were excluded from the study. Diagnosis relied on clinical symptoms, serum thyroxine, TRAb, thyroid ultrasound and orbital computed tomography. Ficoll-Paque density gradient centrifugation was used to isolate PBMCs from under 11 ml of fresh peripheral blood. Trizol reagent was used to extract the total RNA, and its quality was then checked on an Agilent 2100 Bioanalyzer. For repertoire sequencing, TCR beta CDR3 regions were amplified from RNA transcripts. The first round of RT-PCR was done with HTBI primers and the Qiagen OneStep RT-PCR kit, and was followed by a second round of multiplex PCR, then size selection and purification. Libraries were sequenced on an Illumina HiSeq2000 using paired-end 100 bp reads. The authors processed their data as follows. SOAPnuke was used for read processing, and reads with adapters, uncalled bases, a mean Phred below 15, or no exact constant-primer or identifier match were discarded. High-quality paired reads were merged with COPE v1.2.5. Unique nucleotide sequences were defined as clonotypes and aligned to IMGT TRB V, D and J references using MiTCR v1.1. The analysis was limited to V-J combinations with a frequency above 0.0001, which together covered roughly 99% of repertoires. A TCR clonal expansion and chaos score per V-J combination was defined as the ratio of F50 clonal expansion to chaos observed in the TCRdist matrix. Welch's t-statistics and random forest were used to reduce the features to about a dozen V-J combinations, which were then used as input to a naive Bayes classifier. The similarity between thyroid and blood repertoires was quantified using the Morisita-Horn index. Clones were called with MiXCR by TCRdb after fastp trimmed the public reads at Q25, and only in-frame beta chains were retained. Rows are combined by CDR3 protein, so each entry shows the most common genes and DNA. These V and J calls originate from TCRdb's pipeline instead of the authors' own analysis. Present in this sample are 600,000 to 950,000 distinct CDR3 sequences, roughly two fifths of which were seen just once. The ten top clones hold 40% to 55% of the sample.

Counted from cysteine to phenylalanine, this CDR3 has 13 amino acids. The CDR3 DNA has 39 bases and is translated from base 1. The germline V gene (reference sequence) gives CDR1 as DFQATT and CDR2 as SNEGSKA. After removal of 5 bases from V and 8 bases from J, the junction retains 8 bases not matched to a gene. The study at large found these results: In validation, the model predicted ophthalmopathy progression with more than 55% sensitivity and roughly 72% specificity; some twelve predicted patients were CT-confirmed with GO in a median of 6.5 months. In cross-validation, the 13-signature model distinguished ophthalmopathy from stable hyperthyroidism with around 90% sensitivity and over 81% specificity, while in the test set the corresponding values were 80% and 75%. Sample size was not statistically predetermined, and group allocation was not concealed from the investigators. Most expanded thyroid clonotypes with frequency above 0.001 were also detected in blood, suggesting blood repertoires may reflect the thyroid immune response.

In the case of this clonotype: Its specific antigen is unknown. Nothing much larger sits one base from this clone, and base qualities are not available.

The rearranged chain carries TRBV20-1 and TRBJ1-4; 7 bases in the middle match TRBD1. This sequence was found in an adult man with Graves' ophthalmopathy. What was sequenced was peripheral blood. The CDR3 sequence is CSADQQGLEKLFF. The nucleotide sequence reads TGCAGTGCTGACCAACAGGGGTTGGAAAAACTGTTTTTT.